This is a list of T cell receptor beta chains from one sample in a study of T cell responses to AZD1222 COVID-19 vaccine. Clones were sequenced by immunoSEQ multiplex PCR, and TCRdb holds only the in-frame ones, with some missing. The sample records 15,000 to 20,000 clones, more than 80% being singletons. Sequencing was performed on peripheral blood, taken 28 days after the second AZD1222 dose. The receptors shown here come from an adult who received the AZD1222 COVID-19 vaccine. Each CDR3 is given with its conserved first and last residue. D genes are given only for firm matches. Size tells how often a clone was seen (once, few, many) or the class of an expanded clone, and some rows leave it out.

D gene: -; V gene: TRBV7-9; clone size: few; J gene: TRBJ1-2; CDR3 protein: CASSLVTGNYGYTF; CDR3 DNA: TGTGCCAGCAGCTTGGTAACAGGGAACTATGGCTACACCTTC
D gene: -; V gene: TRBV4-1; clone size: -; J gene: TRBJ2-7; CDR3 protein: CASSQEWRGGPIEQYF; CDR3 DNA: TGCGCCAGCAGCCAAGAATGGAGGGGGGGGCCCATCGAGCAGTACTTC
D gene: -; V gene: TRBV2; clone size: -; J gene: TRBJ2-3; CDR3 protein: CASRQSLSTDTQYF; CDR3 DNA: TGTGCCAGCCGACAAAGCCTCAGCACAGATACGCAGTATTTT
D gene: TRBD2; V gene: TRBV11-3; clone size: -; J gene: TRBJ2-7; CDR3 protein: CASSQMGGDPWAYEQYF; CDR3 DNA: TGTGCCAGCAGCCAAATGGGGGGGGATCCCTGGGCTTACGAGCAGTACTTC
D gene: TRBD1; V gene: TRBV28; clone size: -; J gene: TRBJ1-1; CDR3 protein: CASSLGTGNTEAFF; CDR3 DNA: TGTGCCAGCAGTTTAGGGACAGGGAACACTGAAGCTTTCTTT
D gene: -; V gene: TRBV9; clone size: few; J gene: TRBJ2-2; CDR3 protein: CASSVRRDSTNTGELFF; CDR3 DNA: TGTGCCAGCAGCGTAAGACGGGACTCCACGAACACCGGGGAGCTGTTTTTT
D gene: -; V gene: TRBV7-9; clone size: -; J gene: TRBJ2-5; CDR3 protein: CASLYNNLGETQYF; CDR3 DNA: TGTGCCAGCCTTTACAATAACTTGGGGGAGACCCAGTACTTC
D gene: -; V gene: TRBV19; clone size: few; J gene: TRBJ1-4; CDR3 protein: CASSPWTSRREKLFF; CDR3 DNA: TGTGCCAGTAGTCCCTGGACTAGTCGGCGTGAAAAACTGTTTTTT
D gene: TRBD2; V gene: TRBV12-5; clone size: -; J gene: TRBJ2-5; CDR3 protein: CASGLPSGTSGLSQETQYF; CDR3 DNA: TGTGCTAGTGGTTTGCCATCCGGGACTAGCGGATTATCCCAAGAGACCCAGTACTTC
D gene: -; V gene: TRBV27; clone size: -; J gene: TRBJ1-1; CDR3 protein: CASSFLGADTEAFF; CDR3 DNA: TGTGCCAGCAGTTTTCTAGGGGCGGACACTGAAGCTTTCTTT
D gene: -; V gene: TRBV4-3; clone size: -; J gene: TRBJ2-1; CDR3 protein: CASSLKGGLGARGNEQFF; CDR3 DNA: TGCGCCAGCAGCCTCAAAGGAGGACTCGGGGCTCGCGGCAATGAGCAGTTCTTC
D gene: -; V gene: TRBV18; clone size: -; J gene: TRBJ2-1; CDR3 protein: CASSLGTFTYNEQFF; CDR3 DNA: TGTGCCAGCTCACTCGGGACTTTTACCTACAATGAGCAGTTCTTC
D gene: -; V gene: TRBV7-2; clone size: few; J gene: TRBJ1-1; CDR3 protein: CASRRTEANTEAFF; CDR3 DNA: TGTGCCAGCAGACGTACTGAGGCGAACACTGAAGCTTTCTTT
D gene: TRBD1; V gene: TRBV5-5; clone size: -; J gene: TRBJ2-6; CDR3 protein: CASSPGQVEVNVLTF; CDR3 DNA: TGTGCCAGCAGCCCAGGACAGGTGGAGGTCAACGTCCTGACTTTC
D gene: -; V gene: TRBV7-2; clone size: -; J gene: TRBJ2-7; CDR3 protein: CASSRTEALYEQYF; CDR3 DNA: TGTGCCAGCAGCCGTACAGAGGCCCTCTACGAGCAGTACTTC
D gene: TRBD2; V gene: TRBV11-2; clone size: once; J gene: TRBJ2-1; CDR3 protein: CASLPGPGGSYNEQFF; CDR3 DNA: TGTGCCAGCCTACCCGGACCGGGGGGCTCCTACAATGAGCAGTTCTTC
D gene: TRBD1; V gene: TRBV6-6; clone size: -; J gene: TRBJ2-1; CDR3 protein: CASSRLIGQGAYNEQFF; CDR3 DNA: TGTGCCAGCAGTCGCCTGATAGGACAGGGGGCTTACAATGAGCAGTTCTTC
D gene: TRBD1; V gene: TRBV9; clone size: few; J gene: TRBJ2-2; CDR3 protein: CASSRLLRDRGSMGWTGELFF; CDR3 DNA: TGTGCCAGCAGCCGACTACTCCGGGACAGGGGTAGCATGGGGTGGACCGGGGAGCTGTTTTTT
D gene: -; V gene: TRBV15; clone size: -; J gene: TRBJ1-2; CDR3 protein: CATSRGGPQGYTF; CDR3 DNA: TGTGCCACCAGCAGAGGGGGCCCACAGGGCTACACCTTC
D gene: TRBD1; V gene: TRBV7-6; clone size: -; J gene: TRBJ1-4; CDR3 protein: CASSLVPVGPGGSVNEKLFF; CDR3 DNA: TGTGCCAGCAGCTTAGTTCCTGTGGGGCCAGGGGGCTCGGTTAATGAAAAACTGTTTTTT
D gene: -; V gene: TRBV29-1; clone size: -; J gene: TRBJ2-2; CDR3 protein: CSVEGNTGELFF; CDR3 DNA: TGCAGCGTTGAGGGGAACACCGGGGAGCTGTTTTTT
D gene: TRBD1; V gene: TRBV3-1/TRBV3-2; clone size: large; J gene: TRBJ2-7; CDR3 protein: CASSPDNGQGSYEQYF; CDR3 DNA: TGTGCCAGCAGCCCGGATAATGGACAGGGCTCGTACGAGCAGTACTTC
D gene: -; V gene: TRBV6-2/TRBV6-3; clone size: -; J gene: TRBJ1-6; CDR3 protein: CASSYFPRQGIIYNSPLHF; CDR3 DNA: TGTGCCAGCAGTTACTTCCCCCGGCAGGGGATTATCTATAATTCACCCCTCCACTTT
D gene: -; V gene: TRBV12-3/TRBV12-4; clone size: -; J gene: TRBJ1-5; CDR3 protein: CASRKYSNQPQHF; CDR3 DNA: TGTGCCAGCAGAAAATATAGCAATCAGCCCCAGCATTTT
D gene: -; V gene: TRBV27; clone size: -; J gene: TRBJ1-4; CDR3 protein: CASSPEGSANEKLFF; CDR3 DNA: TGTGCCAGCAGTCCAGAAGGGTCGGCTAATGAAAAACTGTTTTTT
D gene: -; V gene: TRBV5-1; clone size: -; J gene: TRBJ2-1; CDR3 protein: CASSRQYNEQFF; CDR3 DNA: TGCGCCAGCAGCCGCCAGTACAATGAGCAGTTCTTC
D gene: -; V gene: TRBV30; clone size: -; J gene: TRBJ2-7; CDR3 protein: CAWSVTGDTYEQYF; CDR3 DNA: TGTGCCTGGAGTGTAACAGGTGATACCTACGAGCAGTACTTC
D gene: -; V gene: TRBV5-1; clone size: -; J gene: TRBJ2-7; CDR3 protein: CASKQSAYEQYF; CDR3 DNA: TGCGCCAGCAAACAGTCGGCCTACGAGCAGTACTTC
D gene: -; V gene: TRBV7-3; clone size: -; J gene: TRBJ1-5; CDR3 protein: CASSLQGSGNSNQPQHF; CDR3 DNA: TGTGCCAGCAGCTTACAGGGATCGGGTAATAGCAATCAGCCCCAGCATTTT
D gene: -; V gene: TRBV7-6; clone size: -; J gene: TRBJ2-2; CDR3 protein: CAKVGETQNTGELFF; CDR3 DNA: TGTGCCAAAGTGGGGGAGACCCAAAACACCGGGGAGCTGTTTTTT
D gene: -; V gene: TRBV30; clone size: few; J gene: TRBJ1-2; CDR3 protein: CAWGGGFRGYTF; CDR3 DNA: TGTGCCTGGGGGGGAGGGTTTCGTGGCTACACCTTC
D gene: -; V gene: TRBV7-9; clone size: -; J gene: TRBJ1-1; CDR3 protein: CASSPGRNTEAFF; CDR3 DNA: TGTGCCAGCAGCCCGGGCAGGAACACTGAAGCTTTCTTT
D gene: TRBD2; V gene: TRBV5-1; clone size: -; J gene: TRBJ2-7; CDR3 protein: CASRSVAGGFYEQYF; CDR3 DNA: TGCGCCAGCAGATCCGTAGCGGGAGGTTTCTACGAGCAGTACTTC
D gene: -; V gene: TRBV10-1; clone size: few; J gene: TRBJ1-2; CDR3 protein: CASSRTDKNLSNYGYTF; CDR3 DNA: TGCGCCAGCAGTCGGACAGATAAAAACCTTTCTAACTATGGCTACACCTTC
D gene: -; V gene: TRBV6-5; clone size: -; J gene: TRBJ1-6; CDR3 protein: CASSPAQNSPLHF; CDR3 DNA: TGTGCCAGCAGTCCTGCCCAGAATTCACCCCTCCACTTT
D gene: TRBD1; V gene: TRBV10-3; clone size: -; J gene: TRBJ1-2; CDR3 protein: CAISRTGEGYTF; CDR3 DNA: TGTGCCATCAGCAGGACAGGGGAAGGCTACACCTTC
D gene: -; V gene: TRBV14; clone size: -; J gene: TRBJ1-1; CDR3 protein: CASSQWTVNTEAFF; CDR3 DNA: TGTGCCAGCAGCCAGTGGACAGTGAACACTGAAGCTTTCTTT